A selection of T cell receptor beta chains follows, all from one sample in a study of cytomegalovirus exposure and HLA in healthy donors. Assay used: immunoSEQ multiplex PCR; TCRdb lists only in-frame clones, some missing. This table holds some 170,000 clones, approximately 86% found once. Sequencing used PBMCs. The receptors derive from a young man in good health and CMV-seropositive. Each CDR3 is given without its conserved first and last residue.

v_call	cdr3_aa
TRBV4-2	ASSQGGGGPNEQF
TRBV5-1	ASSTGTEGYGYT
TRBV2	ASVGRSPYGYT
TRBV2	ASSENPGGWGGYT
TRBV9	ASSADRGDGYT
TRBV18	ASSPGGARTDTQY
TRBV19	ASSIWGGARGAF
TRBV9	ASSAQGSNEKLF
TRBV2	AVPRANDGYT
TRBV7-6	ASSSTDTQY
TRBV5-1	ASSFETYLTDTQY
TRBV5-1	ASNSVAGTDTQY
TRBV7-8	VSQGETQY
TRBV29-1	SALLRYSTDTQY
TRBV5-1	ASSPRTGPNTEAF
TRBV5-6	ASSLAGITYEQY
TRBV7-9	ASSLGAAEAF
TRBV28	ASSLRYRLRFYEQY